This T cell receptor beta chain comes out of a study of T cells after posttransplantation cyclophosphamide. Overall study findings and caveats: Later blood repertoires were often dominated by clones from the donor CD8+ memory compartment. Tissue-infiltrating T cells from skin or gut overlapped little with blood T cells.

On the day of bone marrow donation, the related graft donor provided peripheral blood. In this sample, this clone turned up many times. Its antigen remains unidentified. Assay used: immunoSEQ multiplex PCR; TCRdb lists only in-frame clones, some missing. Singletons are absent from the sample, which has more than 40,000 clones. Per the germline V gene, CDR1 is LGHNA and CDR2 is YNFKEQ. V lost 2 bases to trimming and J lost 4 bases; unmatched junction nucleotides: 4. There are 15 residues in the CDR3. The receptor's source is a middle-aged man in good health, CMV-negative, and a related stem cell transplant donor. The V gene is TRBV4-2, the J gene TRBJ2-7; 11 bases match TRBD2. The source material was PBMCs. CDR3 sequence (DNA): TGTGCCAGCAGCCAACCCTCTAGCGGGGGGTACGAGCAGTACTTC. Amino acids: CASSQPSSGGYEQYF.